This T cell receptor beta chain was profiled in a study of shared clonotypes between healthy human individuals. Findings of the study overall: In general, naive subsets displayed greater estimated richness than memory subsets did. A small donor pool kept down the genetic and exposure-history diversity that was represented.

This CDR3 is 14 amino acids long. Trimming cost V 2 bases and J 9 bases, with 20 bases left between them. Germline-derived CDR1 and CDR2 are GTSNPN and SVGIG (reference sequence). A word on this clone: Antigen: not known.

In the original workflow: Junction-only immunoSEQ sequences carried no quality scores, so filtering differed. The assay was immunoSEQ multiplex PCR, and TCRdb's table has in-frame clones only and misses some. V, J and clone size are taken as reported in that table, and D and trimming were inferred from the DNA itself. The sample includes around 720,000 clones, 73% of them seen just once. The clonotype comes from a woman aged 25 to 39 in good health. The V and J genes are TRBV30 and TRBJ2-7, with D maybe TRBD1 (6 bases). The sample taken for sequencing was memory CD4+ T cells sorted from blood. Described subset: CD45RA-negative fraction. The CDR3 sequence is CAWSQSRGHRGQYF. DNA of the CDR3: TGTGCCTGGAGTCAGTCCAGGGGACATAGAGGGCAGTACTTC.